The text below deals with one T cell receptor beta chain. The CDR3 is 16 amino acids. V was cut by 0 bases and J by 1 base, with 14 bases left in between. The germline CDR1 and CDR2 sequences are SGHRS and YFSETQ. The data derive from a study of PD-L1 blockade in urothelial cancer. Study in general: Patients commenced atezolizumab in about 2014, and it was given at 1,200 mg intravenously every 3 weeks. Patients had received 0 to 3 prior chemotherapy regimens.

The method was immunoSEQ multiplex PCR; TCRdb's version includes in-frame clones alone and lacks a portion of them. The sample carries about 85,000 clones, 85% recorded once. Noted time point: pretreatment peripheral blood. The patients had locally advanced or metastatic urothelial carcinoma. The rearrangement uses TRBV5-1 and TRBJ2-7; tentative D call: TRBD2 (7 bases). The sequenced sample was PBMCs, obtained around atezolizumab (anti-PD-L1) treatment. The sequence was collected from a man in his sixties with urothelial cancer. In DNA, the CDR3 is TGCGCCAGCAGCTTGGCCGAGGGGGGGATTTCCTACGAGCAGTACTTC. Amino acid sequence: CASSLAEGGISYEQYF.